This T cell receptor beta chain was found in a study of blood T cell repertoires in COVID-19. Turning to the study itself: Spain, Italy and the United States supplied samples that represented acute and convalescent COVID-19. T cells, B-cell-depleted T cells, or PBMCs supplied cDNA or gDNA.

This CDR3 is built from 15 residues. The V gene's germline CDR1 is MNHEY and CDR2 SVGAGI. V dropped 6 bases and J dropped 2 bases, with 17 bases sitting between them. Authors' data handling: Estimation of nucleated cell counts was performed using reference gene primer amplification. This table comes from immunoSEQ multiplex PCR, and its TCRdb copy is limited to in-frame clones, with some not included. The V and J calls and clone size were taken over from that table, and D and trimming were inferred from the DNA. The sample contains about 120,000 clones, over 70% of which appear only once. Sequencing input: peripheral blood. The clonotype comes from a woman aged 70-85 years with acute or convalescent COVID-19. The chain has TRBV6-5 and TRBJ2-7, with D tentatively TRBD2 (5 bases). The CDR3 DNA follows: TGTGCCAGCAGAATCGGAACCGGAGGCACCTACGAGCAGTACTTC. As protein: CASRIGTGGTYEQYF.